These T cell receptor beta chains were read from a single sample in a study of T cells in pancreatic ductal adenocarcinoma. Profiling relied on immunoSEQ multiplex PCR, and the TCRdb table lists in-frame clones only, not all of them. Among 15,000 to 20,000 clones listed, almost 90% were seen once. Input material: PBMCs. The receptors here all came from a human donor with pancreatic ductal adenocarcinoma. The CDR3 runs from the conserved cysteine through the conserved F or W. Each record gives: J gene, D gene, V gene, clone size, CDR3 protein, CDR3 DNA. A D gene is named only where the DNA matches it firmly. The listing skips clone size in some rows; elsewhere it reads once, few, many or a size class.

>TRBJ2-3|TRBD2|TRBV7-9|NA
CASSFGSGGPDTQYF
TGTGCCAGCAGCTTCGGTAGCGGGGGCCCAGATACGCAGTATTTT
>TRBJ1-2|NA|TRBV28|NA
CASTGERYGYTF
TGTGCCAGCACCGGGGAGAGGTATGGCTACACCTTC
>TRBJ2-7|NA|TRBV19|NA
CASSIGAGEQYF
TGTGCCAGTAGTATAGGAGCCGGGGAGCAGTACTTC
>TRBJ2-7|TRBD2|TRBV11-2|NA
CASSLGFGGGAPNEQYF
TGTGCCAGCAGCTTAGGCTTCGGCGGGGGGGCCCCCAACGAGCAGTACTTC
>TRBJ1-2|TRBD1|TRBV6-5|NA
CASSQQGGKGSYTF
TGTGCCAGCAGCCAACAGGGGGGCAAGGGGTCCTACACCTTC
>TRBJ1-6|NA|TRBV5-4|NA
CASSRPGDNSPLHF
TGTGCCAGCAGCCGACCCGGAGATAATTCACCCCTCCACTTT
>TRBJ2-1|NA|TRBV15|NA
CATSRGGSYNEQFF
TGTGCCACCAGCAGGGGGGGATCCTACAATGAGCAGTTCTTC
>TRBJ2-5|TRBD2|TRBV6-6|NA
CASHVTSGGSETQYF
TGTGCCAGCCATGTCACTAGCGGGGGGTCGGAGACCCAGTACTTC
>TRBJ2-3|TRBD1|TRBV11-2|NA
CASSSDRVSDTQYF
TGTGCCAGCAGCTCTGACAGGGTTTCGGATACGCAGTATTTT
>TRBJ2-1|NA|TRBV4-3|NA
CASSQDTARGEQFF
TGCGCCAGCAGCCAAGATACGGCTAGAGGGGAGCAGTTCTTC
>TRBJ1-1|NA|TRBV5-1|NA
CASSSQLLPNTEAFF
TGCGCCAGCAGCTCCCAACTGCTCCCGAACACTGAAGCTTTCTTT
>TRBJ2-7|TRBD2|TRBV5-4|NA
CASSFGGASYEQYF
TGTGCCAGCAGCTTCGGGGGGGCATCCTACGAGCAGTACTTC
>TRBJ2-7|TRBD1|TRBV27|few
CASSLFGTGIEQYF
TGTGCCAGCAGTTTATTTGGGACAGGGATAGAGCAGTACTTC
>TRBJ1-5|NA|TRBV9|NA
CASSVGRNNQPQHF
TGTGCCAGCAGCGTCGGGAGGAATAATCAGCCCCAGCATTTT
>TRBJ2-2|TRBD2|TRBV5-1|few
CASRRTSGGDGTGELFF
TGCGCCAGCAGACGGACTAGCGGGGGCGATGGCACCGGGGAGCTGTTTTTT